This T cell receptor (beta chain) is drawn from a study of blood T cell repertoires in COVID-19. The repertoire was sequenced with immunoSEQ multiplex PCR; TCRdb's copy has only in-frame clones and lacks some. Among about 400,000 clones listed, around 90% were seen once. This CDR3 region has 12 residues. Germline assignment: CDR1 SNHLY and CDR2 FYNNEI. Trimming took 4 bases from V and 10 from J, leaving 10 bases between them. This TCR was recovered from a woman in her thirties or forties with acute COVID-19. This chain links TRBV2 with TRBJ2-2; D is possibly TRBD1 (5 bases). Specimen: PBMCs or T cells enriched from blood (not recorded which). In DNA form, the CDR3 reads TGTGCCAGCAGTGCCGACAGAACGGAGCTGTTTTTT. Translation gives CASSADRTELFF.